The 18 T cell receptor beta chains reported below all come from one sample, sequenced in a study of cytomegalovirus exposure and HLA in healthy donors. PCR was performed using 60 Vbeta and 13 Jbeta primers. TCRdb's table, derived via immunoSEQ multiplex PCR, lists solely in-frame clones and lacks some. There are around 98,000 clones in the sample; around 70% occur only once, and roughly 1.2% lies in the top ten. The sample consisted of PBMCs. The receptors originated from a female donor in good health and CMV-seronegative.

The table lists this clone with a few counts. The J gene is TRBJ2-6, the V gene TRBV6-1, with D maybe TRBD1 (5 bases). Trimming pared 3 bases from V and 0 bases from J, leaving 9 bases between. This CDR3 comprises 16 residues. CDR1 MNHNS and CDR2 SASEGT come from the germline V gene. The CDR3: CASSEGRASGANVLTF. CDR3 sequence (DNA): TGTGCCAGCAGTGAGGGCAGGGCCTCTGGGGCCAACGTCCTGACTTTC.

This chain joins TRBV7-9 and TRBJ1-4; TRBD1 aligns across 8 bases. CDR3 size: 15 residues. V lost 0 bases and J lost 13; bases outside the gene matches: 10. Germline CDR1 reads SEHNR; CDR2 reads FQNEAQ (reference sequence). This chain's CDR3 is CASSLADQGATLLFF. CDR3 nucleotides: TGTGCCAGCAGCTTAGCGGATCAGGGGGCGACCTTACTGTTTTTT.

V gene TRBV18 combines with J gene TRBJ2-2; D is undetermined. Per the germline V gene, CDR1 is KGHSH and CDR2 is LQKENI. CDR3 length equals 16 residues. Trimming cost V 3 bases and J 2 bases, with 13 bases left between them. The CDR3 protein is CASSPQPQLNTGELFF. The CDR3 DNA is TGTGCCAGCTCACCCCAACCCCAACTCAACACCGGGGAGCTGTTTTTT.

J is TRBJ2-5 and V is TRBV5-1; 14 bases match TRBD2. Trimming at V came to 8 bases and at J to 0 bases, leaving 9 bases not matched to a gene. The CDR3 loop spans 17 amino acids. Germline V gives CDR1 SGHRS, CDR2 YFSETQ. Written as DNA, the CDR3 is TGCGCCAGTGCTAGGGGACTAGCGGGAGATAACCAAGAGACCCAGTACTTC. It translates to CASARGLAGDNQETQYF.

The J gene is TRBJ2-3, the V gene TRBV5-1, with D perhaps TRBD1 (5 bases). The CDR3 extends over 14 amino acids. The V end was cut by 5 bases, the J end by 4 bases, with 14 bases between. Looked up from germline, CDR1 is SGHRS and CDR2 is YFSETQ. The CDR3 sequence: CASSPRARSDTQYF. For the CDR3, the DNA is TGCGCCAGCAGTCCCAGGGCTAGATCAGATACGCAGTATTTT.

This chain links TRBV7-9 with TRBJ1-4; no firm D call. The CDR3 length is 14 residues. CDR1 is SEHNR and CDR2 is FQNEAQ in the germline V gene (reference sequence). Trimming shortened V by 3 bases and J by 8 bases, and 13 bases separated the two germline ends. CDR3 in amino acids: CASSLAQSGEKLFF. The CDR3 region has the DNA TGTGCCAGCAGCTTGGCCCAGAGCGGGGAAAAACTGTTTTTT.

The V call is TRBV27, the J call TRBJ1-1; D is unresolved. Trimming left V 8 bases short and J 2 bases short, with 12 bases between. The germline gives CDR1 MNHEY, CDR2 SMNVEV (reference sequence). This CDR3 region has 13 residues. The CDR3: CASRGTANTEAFF. CDR3 coding DNA: TGTGCCAGCCGGGGAACAGCCAACACTGAAGCTTTCTTT.

The rearrangement uses TRBV10-2 and TRBJ2-5; D remains unclear. The end of the DNA aligns better with TRBJ2-7, so the J call may be wrong. The CDR3 totals 14 residues. Germline V gene lookup returns CDR1 WSHSY and CDR2 SAAADI. CDR3 nucleotide sequence: TGCGCCAGCAGTGAGTTTCCGGATCGGAGCGAGCAGTACTTC. This gives the protein CASSEFPDRSEQYF.

CDR3 coding DNA: TGTGCCAGCAGCTCAACCCTTGTTGGGACTAGCGGGGAAGCAGATACGCAGTATTTT. Protein product: CASSSTLVGTSGEADTQYF. The J gene is TRBJ2-3, the V gene TRBV7-9, with 13 positions matching TRBD2. J gave up 4 bases and V 4 bases, and 14 bases lay outside the gene matches. This CDR3 contains 19 residues. Germline V lookup: CDR1 SEHNR, CDR2 FQNEAQ (reference sequence).

This clone was recorded once. The chain couples TRBV2 to TRBJ2-3; possible D gene TRBD1, 6 bases. Germline V gene data show CDR1 as SNHLY and CDR2 as FYNNEI. The V gene lost 1 base and the J gene lost 6 bases, with 14 bases spanning the gap. This CDR3 is 15 amino acids long. CDR3 protein: CASSEGQDLGDTQYF. DNA of the CDR3: TGTGCCAGCAGTGAAGGACAGGATTTAGGGGATACGCAGTATTTT.

This chain links TRBV15 with TRBJ2-5, with a tentative D call TRBD1 (8 bases). The germline gives CDR1 LNHNV, CDR2 YYDKDF (reference sequence). V was trimmed by 5 bases and J by 0 bases, leaving 16 bases between them. This CDR3 is 16 amino acids long. The CDR3 coding sequence is TGTGCCACCAGCGGGGGGGACAGGTCGTACCAAGAGACCCAGTACTTC. Amino acids: CATSGGDRSYQETQYF.

The CDR3 region is CASSLASGGYAEAFF. CDR3 DNA: TGTGCCAGCAGCTTAGCTTCGGGGGGGTACGCTGAAGCTTTCTTT. This rearrangement joins TRBV7-9 to TRBJ1-1, with D tentatively TRBD1 (5 bases). The CDR3 spans 15 residues. V lost 0 bases, J lost 6 bases, and 14 bases lay in between. CDR1 is SEHNR, CDR2 FQNEAQ, per germline (reference sequence). Filled out from reference TRBV7-9 and TRBJ1-1, the complete variable domain reads DTGVSQNPRHKITKRGQNVTFRCDPISEHNRLYWYRQTLGQGPEFLTYFQNEAQLEKSRLLSDRFSAERPKGSFSTLEIQRTEQGDSAMYLCASSLASGGYAEAFFGQGTRLTVV.

V is TRBV2 and J is TRBJ2-7; D remains unclear. CDR3 length equals 14 residues. V shed 3 bases and J shed 5 bases, with 14 bases lying between them. Per germline, CDR1 SNHLY and CDR2 FYNNEI. CDR3 bases: TGTGCCAGCAGTGAGTTAAACGCGCTCGACGAGCAGTACTTC. Its translation is CASSELNALDEQYF.

The chain links TRBV7-6 to TRBJ2-2, with 7 positions matching TRBD1. The ends lost 1 base at V and 6 bases at J; junction bases unmatched: 8. CDR3 length: 16 amino acids. CDR1 is SGHVS and CDR2 is FNYEAQ in the germline V gene. In DNA form, the CDR3 reads TGTGCCAGCAGCTTAGGAAGACAGGGAATCGCCGGGGAGCTGTTTTTT. Its translation is CASSLGRQGIAGELFF. Supplemented by reference TRBV7-6 and TRBJ2-2, the full variable domain reads GAGVSQSPRYKVTKRGQDVALRCDPISGHVSLYWYRQALGQGPEFLTYFNYEAQQDKSGLPNDRFSAERPEGSISTLTIQRTEQRDSAMYRCASSLGRQGIAGELFFGEGSRLTVL.

The rearrangement joins TRBV7-9 to TRBJ2-5, with TRBD1 matching over 7 bases. This CDR3 has 17 amino acids. After removal of 2 bases from V and 5 bases from J, the junction contained 14 bases not matched to a gene. Germline V CDR1 and CDR2: SEHNR, FQNEAQ (reference sequence). This chain's CDR3 is CASSLPQGRAQGETQYF. The CDR3 DNA follows: TGTGCCAGCAGCTTACCCCAGGGCAGGGCACAGGGGGAGACCCAGTACTTC.

This chain's CDR3 is CASSSWGAGGLYYEQYF. In DNA, the CDR3 is TGTGCCAGCAGTTCTTGGGGTGCGGGAGGACTCTACTACGAGCAGTACTTC. This chain links TRBV28 with TRBJ2-7; 8 bases are shared with TRBD2. From germline, CDR1 is MDHEN and CDR2 SYDVKM. The CDR3 covers 17 residues. Trimming removed 4 bases from V and 3 bases from J; junction bases left unmatched: 14.

In its sample, this clone was seen a few times. The rearrangement joins TRBV7-6 to TRBJ1-1; 8 bases line up with TRBD1. The CDR3 contains 16 residues. J gave up 0 bases and V 4 bases, and 7 bases lay outside the gene matches. Germline V gene lookup returns CDR1 SGHVS and CDR2 FNYEAQ. The CDR3 nucleotides read TGTGCCAGCAGCTCTGGACAGGGTCTCATGAACACTGAAGCTTTCTTT. Its translation: CASSSGQGLMNTEAFF.

The chain employs TRBV6-5 and TRBJ1-6, with D maybe TRBD1 (5 bases). V lost 6 bases, J lost 8 bases, and 14 bases lay in between. Germline-derived CDR1 and CDR2 are MNHEY and SVGAGI. The CDR3 is made up of 14 amino acids. The CDR3 DNA reads TGTGCCAGCAGCCGAGACAGAACCGATTCACCCCTCCACTTT. Protein product: CASSRDRTDSPLHF.